A selection of T cell receptor beta chains follows, all from one sample in a study of OX40 agonist ivuxolimab in advanced cancers. Profiling relied on immunoSEQ multiplex PCR, and the TCRdb table lists in-frame clones only, not all of them. The repertoire consists of roughly 60,000 clones, with 86% occurring once and the leading ten covering approximately 4%. The sequencing used CD4+ or CD8+ T cells sorted from blood, collected in a trial of the OX40 agonist ivuxolimab. All receptors come from an adult with an advanced solid tumor such as melanoma, head and neck, liver or kidney cancer. CDR3s include the opening cysteine and the closing phenylalanine or tryptophan. Fields, in order: V gene, clone size, J gene, D gene, CDR3 DNA, CDR3 protein. D genes are given only for firm matches. For some rows the clone size is stated as once, few or many, or as a class when expanded; others skip it.

TRBV30,few,TRBJ2-3,TRBD2,TGTGCCGGGGGACTACGATTCACAGATACGCAGTATTTT,CAGGLRFTDTQYF
TRBV11-2,once,TRBJ1-2,.,TGTGCCAGCAGCTTAGAGGTAACCTCATATGGCTACACCTTC,CASSLEVTSYGYTF
TRBV28,.,TRBJ1-2,TRBD1,TGTGCCAGCAGCTCGGGACAGCTCATTAACTATGGCTACACCTTC,CASSSGQLINYGYTF
TRBV11-3,.,TRBJ1-6,.,TGTGCCAGCAGCTTACAGACACGTAATTCACCCCTCCACTTT,CASSLQTRNSPLHF
TRBV6-5,.,TRBJ2-7,.,TGTGCCAGCAGGGGGGTCTACGAGCAGTACTTC,CASRGVYEQYF
TRBV6-5,.,TRBJ1-2,TRBD1,TGTGCCAGCGGGGACAGGGGGCAAGGGAGCTATGGCTACACCTTC,CASGDRGQGSYGYTF
TRBV7-9,.,TRBJ1-1,TRBD1,TGTGCCAGCACCGAAACGCCGTCCAGGGGGCTCACTGAAGCTTTCTTT,CASTETPSRGLTEAFF
TRBV4-2,.,TRBJ2-6,.,TGTGCCAGCAGCCAAGAAGGACGGGGGCTGTCTGCCAACGTCCTGACTTTC,CASSQEGRGLSANVLTF
TRBV9,.,TRBJ1-6,.,TGTGCCAGCAGCGTGAGTTGGGTTGACTCACCCCTCCACTTT,CASSVSWVDSPLHF
TRBV7-7,.,TRBJ2-2,.,TGTGCTAGCAGCTTAGGCAGGAACACCGGGGAGCTGTTTTTT,CASSLGRNTGELFF
TRBV5-5,once,TRBJ1-5,.,TGTGCCAGCAGCTCACAGAATAGCAATCAGCCCCAGCATTTT,CASSSQNSNQPQHF
TRBV5-4,.,TRBJ1-1,.,TGTGCCAGCAGCTTGGCTGGGGCTCGGGACACTGAAGCTTTCTTT,CASSLAGARDTEAFF
TRBV4-3,.,TRBJ2-4,.,TGCGCCAGCAGCCAAGATAGGAGCGCCCGGGGGATTCAGTACTTC,CASSQDRSARGIQYF
TRBV5-6,few,TRBJ1-1,.,TGTGCCAGCAGCTTCCAAGGGACTAACACTGAAGCTTTCTTT,CASSFQGTNTEAFF
TRBV4-1,.,TRBJ1-4,.,TGCGCCAGCAGCCAATCATCGGCCGGGGGGAGTGAAAAACTGTTTTTT,CASSQSSAGGSEKLFF
TRBV15,few,TRBJ2-5,.,TGTGCCACCAGCAGAGAACAGGCGTCGGAGACCCAGTACTTC,CATSREQASETQYF
TRBV30,.,TRBJ2-1,.,TGTGCCTGGAGACGAGACACTTCTTACAATGAGCAGTTCTTC,CAWRRDTSYNEQFF
TRBV11-3,.,TRBJ1-2,.,TGTGCCAGCAGCTGGGCGGGCCAGAGAAGAGATTCCTATGGCTACACCTTC,CASSWAGQRRDSYGYTF
TRBV5-6,.,TRBJ1-1,.,TGTGCCAGCAGCCCGTGGACAGTGAACACTGAAGCTTTCTTT,CASSPWTVNTEAFF
TRBV7-2,few,TRBJ1-5,.,TGTGCCAGCAGCTACAAAAGTGATCAGCCCCAGCATTTT,CASSYKSDQPQHF
TRBV4-1,.,TRBJ1-1,.,TGCGCCAGCAGCCAAGAGTCGGGGCGGAGGAACACTGAAGCTTTCTTT,CASSQESGRRNTEAFF
TRBV5-6,once,TRBJ1-1,.,TGTGCCAGCAGCTTCGGGTCCTTCACTGAAGCTTTCTTT,CASSFGSFTEAFF
TRBV19,once,TRBJ1-1,.,TGTGCCAGTAGTCTTACTATGAACACTGAAGCTTTCTTT,CASSLTMNTEAFF
TRBV7-2,once,TRBJ2-5,.,TGTGCCAGCAGCCAGAGGGCAGAGACCCAGTACTTC,CASSQRAETQYF
TRBV11-2,.,TRBJ2-7,.,TGTGCCAGCAGCCCTCAACAGGTTAGCTCCTACGAGCAGTACTTC,CASSPQQVSSYEQYF
TRBV7-9,.,TRBJ2-7,.,TGTGCCAGCAGCCCCCACGGCGACGAGCAGTACTTC,CASSPHGDEQYF
TRBV27,.,TRBJ1-5,.,TGTGCCAGCAGTTTCCGCCCCCGCTCGGGGAAGGCGAATCAGCCCCAGCATTTT,CASSFRPRSGKANQPQHF
TRBV7-2,.,TRBJ1-6,TRBD1,TGTGCCAGCAGCCTGGGGACAGGGAGGAATTCACCCCTCCACTTT,CASSLGTGRNSPLHF
TRBV7-6,.,TRBJ1-4,.,TGTGCCAGCAGCTTAGAACCGGCGGATGAAAAACTGTTTTTT,CASSLEPADEKLFF
TRBV7-6,.,TRBJ1-1,.,TGTGCCAGCAGCTTAGGGGGCGTTGGCACTGAAGCTTTCTTT,CASSLGGVGTEAFF
TRBV19,once,TRBJ1-6,.,TGTGCCAGTAGTTTGAGAACTTCGGCCTCCTATAATTCACCCCTCCACTTT,CASSLRTSASYNSPLHF
TRBV5-1,.,TRBJ1-2,TRBD1,TGCGCCAGCAGCTCCGGGACAGGCCATAACTATGGCTACACCTTC,CASSSGTGHNYGYTF
TRBV6-5,.,TRBJ1-1,.,TGTGCCAGCGCGGACAGCGTGCGGATGAACACTGAAGCTTTCTTT,CASADSVRMNTEAFF
TRBV6-5,.,TRBJ1-3,.,TGTGCCAGCAGTCGAGGGTCGGAGGGTGGAAACACCATATATTTT,CASSRGSEGGNTIYF
TRBV5-1,.,TRBJ2-1,TRBD1,TGCGCCAGCAGCTGGACGGGACAGAATGAGCAGTTCTTC,CASSWTGQNEQFF
TRBV11-2,.,TRBJ2-6,.,TGTGCCAGCAGCTCCGGGCCTGGGGCCAACGTCCTGACTTTC,CASSSGPGANVLTF
TRBV5-1,.,TRBJ1-1,.,TGCGCCAGCAGCTCGTTTGGCCCTGAAGCTTTCTTT,CASSSFGPEAFF
TRBV6-5,.,TRBJ1-2,TRBD1,TGTGCCAGCAGTACGACAGGGGGCTATGGCTACACCTTC,CASSTTGGYGYTF
TRBV5-1,once,TRBJ2-5,.,TGCGCCAGCACGGTACAGGGTTTAGTGCAAGAGACCCAGTACTTC,CASTVQGLVQETQYF
TRBV5-1,.,TRBJ2-7,.,TGCGCCAGCAGCTTACAGGGACAAGCTACCTACGAGCAGTACTTC,CASSLQGQATYEQYF
TRBV11-2,.,TRBJ2-3,.,TGTGCCAGCAGCTTCCGAACTGGAAACACAGATACGCAGTATTTT,CASSFRTGNTDTQYF
TRBV29-1,few,TRBJ1-1,.,TGCAGCGTTGAATACAGGCAGGACACTGAAGCTTTCTTT,CSVEYRQDTEAFF
TRBV4-3,.,TRBJ2-7,TRBD2,TGCGCCAGCAGCCTGGGACTAGCGGCCCCGGTGTACTTC,CASSLGLAAPVYF
TRBV28,.,TRBJ1-5,TRBD1,TGTGCCAGCAGGTCCCCGGGACAGGGAGGAGGTCAGCCCCAGCATTTT,CASRSPGQGGGQPQHF
TRBV6-5,.,TRBJ2-7,TRBD2,TGTGCCAGCAGTTACTCGAGGCTAGCGGGGAACGAGCAGTACTTC,CASSYSRLAGNEQYF
TRBV7-9,.,TRBJ2-3,.,TGTGCCAGCACCCGAAGAGGGACCAACGCTTTTACGCAGTATTTT,CASTRRGTNAFTQYF
TRBV6-5,.,TRBJ1-6,.,TGTGCCAGCAGTTACCGGACGGAGGATTCACCCCTCCACTTT,CASSYRTEDSPLHF
TRBV7-2,.,TRBJ2-5,.,TGTGCCAGCAGCTTACCTGGGACGGAGCAAGAGACCCAGTACTTC,CASSLPGTEQETQYF
TRBV11-1,.,TRBJ2-3,TRBD2,TGTGCCAGCAGCGCCCTGCGGGGGGCCACAGATACGCAGTATTTT,CASSALRGATDTQYF
TRBV6-5,.,TRBJ2-3,.,TGTGCCAGCAGTTACAACCCGCAGGGGAGAACAGATACGCAGTATTTT,CASSYNPQGRTDTQYF
TRBV30,few,TRBJ1-5,.,TGTGCCTGGAGTGATCATCCTGATCAGCCCCAGCATTTT,CAWSDHPDQPQHF
TRBV6-5,once,TRBJ2-7,TRBD2,TGTGCCAGCAGTCTAGCGGGGGGAGGCGGCTACGAGCAGTACTTC,CASSLAGGGGYEQYF
TRBV6-1,.,TRBJ2-5,.,TGTGCCAGCGCCCGGGGCCGTGGGGAGACCCAGTACTTC,CASARGRGETQYF